These T cell receptor beta chains were read from a single sample in a study of cytomegalovirus exposure and HLA in healthy donors. The repertoire was sequenced with immunoSEQ multiplex PCR; TCRdb's copy has only in-frame clones and lacks some. Here the sample spans around 250,000 clones, 90% being singletons. Sequences were obtained from PBMCs. All receptors come from a woman between 18 and 30 years old in good health and CMV-seronegative. CDR3s leave out the opening cysteine and the closing phenylalanine or tryptophan.

j_gene,v_gene,CDR3aa
TRBJ1-2,TRBV27,ASSTGTGYGYT
TRBJ1-4,TRBV29-1,SVGLGGEKLF
TRBJ1-1,TRBV6-5,ASSYDYGGMNTEAF
TRBJ2-3,TRBV6-1,ASRGLGVLTDTQY
TRBJ1-4,TRBV28,ASSLGRRNEKLF
TRBJ2-1,TRBV7-3,ASSWTSGDYNEQF
TRBJ2-7,TRBV10-2,ASSEPYRLGTEIYEQY
TRBJ1-6,TRBV6-1,ASLGTGDLNSPLH
TRBJ1-5,TRBV28,ASSLIGRFQPQH
TRBJ1-6,TRBV7-9,ASSLGEGRFSPLH
TRBJ2-7,TRBV7-9,ASSQGPGNRTLGSYEQY
TRBJ1-5,TRBV7-9,ASSFRDNNQPQH
TRBJ2-1,TRBV5-1,ASSLDTEQF
TRBJ2-2,TRBV18,ASSLGQGTMIGELF
TRBJ1-2,TRBV7-6,ASSLAVAGDYGYT
TRBJ2-3,TRBV7-2,ASSPQRGPPTDTQY